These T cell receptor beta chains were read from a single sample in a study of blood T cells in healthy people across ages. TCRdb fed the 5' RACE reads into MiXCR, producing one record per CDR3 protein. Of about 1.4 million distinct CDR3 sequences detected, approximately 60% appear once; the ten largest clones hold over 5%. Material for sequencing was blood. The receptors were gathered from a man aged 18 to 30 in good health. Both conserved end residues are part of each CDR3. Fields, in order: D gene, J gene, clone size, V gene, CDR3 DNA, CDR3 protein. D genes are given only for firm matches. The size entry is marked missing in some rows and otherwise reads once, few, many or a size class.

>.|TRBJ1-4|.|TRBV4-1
TGCGCCAGCAGCCGCGGGACAACGGAAAAACTGTTTTTT
CASSRGTTEKLFF
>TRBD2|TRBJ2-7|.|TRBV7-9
TGTGCCAGCAGCTTAGAGGGACTAGCGGGCGAGCAGTACTTC
CASSLEGLAGEQYF
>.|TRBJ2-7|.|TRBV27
TGTGCCAGCAGTCCAATTGGGACCTCCGGGGCGTCCTACGAGCAGTACTTC
CASSPIGTSGASYEQYF
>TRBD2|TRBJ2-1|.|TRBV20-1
TGCAGTGCTAGATCCTTAGCGGGAATGGAGCAGTTCTTC
CSARSLAGMEQFF
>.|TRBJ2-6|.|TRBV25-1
TGTGCCAGCAGTGAACGGGGTGGACGGACCAGTTTGCCCAACGTCCTGACTTTC
CASSERGGRTSLPNVLTF
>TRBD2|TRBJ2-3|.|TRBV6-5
TGTGCCAGCAGTTACTCTTTAACTAGCGGGACTTTCACAGATACGCAGTATTTT
CASSYSLTSGTFTDTQYF
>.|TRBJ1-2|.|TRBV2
TGTGCCAGCAGTAACAGGGAGGAATTCTATGGCTACACCTTC
CASSNREEFYGYTF
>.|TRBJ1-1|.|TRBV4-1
TGCGCCAGCAGCCAAGCTTTACAGAACACTGAAGCTTTCTTT
CASSQALQNTEAFF
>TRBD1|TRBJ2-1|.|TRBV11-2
TGTGCCAGCAGCGCAGAGGGACAGGGTTGGTTCTTC
CASSAEGQGWFF
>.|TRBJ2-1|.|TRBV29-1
TGCGCCCTGTTGGGCGGATCCTACAATGAGCAGTTCTTC
CALLGGSYNEQFF
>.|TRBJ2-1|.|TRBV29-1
TGCAGCGCCCTAGGTAGCTCCTACAATGAGCAGTTCTTC
CSALGSSYNEQFF
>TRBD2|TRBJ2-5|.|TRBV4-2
TGTGCCAGCAGCCCAGCGGGGCGGGAGAGGGAAGAGACCCAGTACTTC
CASSPAGREREETQYF
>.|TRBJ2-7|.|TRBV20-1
TGCAGTGCCAAGATCCTATACGAGCAGTACTTC
CSAKILYEQYF
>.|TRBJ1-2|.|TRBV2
TGTGCCAACGATGGACGGGCGGGCGATGGCTACACCTTC
CANDGRAGDGYTF
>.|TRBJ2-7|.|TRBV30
TGTGCCGGGAGTGTAGGGGGCTACGAGCAGTACTTC
CAGSVGGYEQYF
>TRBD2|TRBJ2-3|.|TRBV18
TGTGTCAGCTCACGGACTAGCGGGACTAGCACAGATACGCAGTATTTT
CVSSRTSGTSTDTQYF
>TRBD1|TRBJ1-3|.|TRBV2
TGTGCCAGCAGTGATGATACGACAGGGGCGAGCTCTGGAAACACCATATATTTT
CASSDDTTGASSGNTIYF
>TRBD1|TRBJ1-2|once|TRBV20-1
TGCAGTGCGCCGACAGGGAGAAGAGGCTACACCTTC
CSAPTGRRGYTF
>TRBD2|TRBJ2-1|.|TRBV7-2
TGTGCCAGCAGCTTTTGGACTAGCTCCGATGAGCAGTTCTTC
CASSFWTSSDEQFF
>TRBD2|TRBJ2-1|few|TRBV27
TGTGCCAGCAGTTTAGCGTCTAGCGGGGACTACTACAATGAGCAGTTCTTC
CASSLASSGDYYNEQFF
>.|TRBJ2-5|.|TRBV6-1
TGTGCCACCTACGGAACCGGGCCGAAAGAGACCCAGTACTTC
CATYGTGPKETQYF
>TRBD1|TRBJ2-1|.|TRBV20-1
TGCAGTGCCCCGACCACCGGGACAGCCTACAATGAGCAGTTCTTC
CSAPTTGTAYNEQFF
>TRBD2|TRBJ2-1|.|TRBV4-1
TGCGCCAGCAGCCCTCTACCGGGACTAGCGGGAGGTGAGCAGTTCTTC
CASSPLPGLAGGEQFF
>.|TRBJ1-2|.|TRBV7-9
TGTGCCAGCAGCTCCCCGGGGCAGGGGAACTATGGCTACACCTTC
CASSSPGQGNYGYTF
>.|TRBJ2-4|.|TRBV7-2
TGTGCCAGCAGCTTACCAACAGCGGTGCAGTACTTC
CASSLPTAVQYF
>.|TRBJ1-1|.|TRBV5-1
TGCGCCAGCAGCTTTCATATGGCAGGGATCATGAACACTGAAGCTTTCTTT
CASSFHMAGIMNTEAFF
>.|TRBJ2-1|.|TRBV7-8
TGTGCCAGCAGTCGGCCTCGGAGTGAGCAGTTCTTC
CASSRPRSEQFF
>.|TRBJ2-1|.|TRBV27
TGTGCCAGCAGTTTTAGGGGAATAGACGAGCAGTTCTTC
CASSFRGIDEQFF
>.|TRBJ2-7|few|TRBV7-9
TGTGCCAGCAGCTCACATACAGGGAACTCCTACGAGCAGTACTTC
CASSSHTGNSYEQYF
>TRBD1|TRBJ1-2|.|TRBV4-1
TGCGCCAGCAGCCGGCCGGGACAGGGGCTCGGGGGTGGCTACACCTTC
CASSRPGQGLGGGYTF
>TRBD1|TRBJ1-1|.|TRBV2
TGTGCCAGCAGTGAAGTGCAGGGGGCGCGTACTGAAGCTTTCTTT
CASSEVQGARTEAFF
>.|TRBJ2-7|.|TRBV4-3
TGCGCCAGCAGCCAATCCCCTAAGGCAGGAGCCTACGAGCAGTACTTC
CASSQSPKAGAYEQYF
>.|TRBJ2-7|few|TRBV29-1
TGCAGCGTTGAGGGACTCTACGAGCAGTACTTC
CSVEGLYEQYF